This is a list of T cell receptor beta chains from one sample in a study of molecular identifiers for immune sequencing clone quantification. TCRdb itself ran the PCR reads through MiXCR, one entry per CDR3 protein. The sample carries roughly 100,000 distinct CDR3 sequences, 35% recorded once. Sequencing was performed on naive CD8+ T cells from blood, with Jurkat cell RNA spiked in. The receptors originated from a human donor in good health. Some libraries in this study had Jurkat cell RNA spiked in. Each CDR3 is given without its conserved first and last residue. A row's size may be missing; if present it is once, few, many or a size class.

v_gene,j_gene,abundance,CDR3aa
TRBV4-3,TRBJ2-7,many,ASSQDTRTIRGQY
TRBV29-1,TRBJ2-7,many,SVVRELAGEQY
TRBV11-2,TRBJ2-7,few,ASSFVPGTSETYEQY
TRBV2,TRBJ1-5,few,ASREQGASNQPQH
TRBV13,TRBJ2-7,-,ASSTRDSNEQY
TRBV6-5,TRBJ2-7,-,ASSPTGDYEQY
TRBV10-3,TRBJ2-5,-,AISGVGVTQY
TRBV7-6,TRBJ2-3,few,ASSPKTGISTDTQY
TRBV7-2,TRBJ2-7,few,ASSRAGASGRISYEQY
TRBV11-2,TRBJ2-7,-,ASNLGPRTYEQY
TRBV19,TRBJ2-1,-,ASSLGRGQF
TRBV7-2,TRBJ2-7,-,ASSPSRHFSYEQY